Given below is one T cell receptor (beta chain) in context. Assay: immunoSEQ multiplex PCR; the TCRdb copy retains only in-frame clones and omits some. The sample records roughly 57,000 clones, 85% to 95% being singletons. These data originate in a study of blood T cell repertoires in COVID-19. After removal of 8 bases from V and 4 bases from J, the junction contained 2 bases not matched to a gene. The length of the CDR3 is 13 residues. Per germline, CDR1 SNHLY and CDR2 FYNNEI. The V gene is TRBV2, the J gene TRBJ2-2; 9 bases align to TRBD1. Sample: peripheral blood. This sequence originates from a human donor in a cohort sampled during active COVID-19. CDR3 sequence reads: CASGTGFTGELFF. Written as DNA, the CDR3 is TGTGCCAGCGGGACAGGGTTCACCGGGGAGCTGTTTTTT.